Listed here are 15 T cell receptor beta chains from one sample, sequenced in a study of CD8+ T cells in alopecia areata. The treatment was: oral pan-JAK inhibitor, 5-10 mg twice daily. RNA, once extracted, was reverse transcribed into cDNA for use as the sequencing template. The data were produced by immunoSEQ multiplex PCR, yet TCRdb's version contains in-frame clones alone and is incomplete. The sample lists roughly 180,000 clones, about 48% occurring once. The source material was CD8+ T cells sorted from blood, sampled at week 24, from a patient treated with tofacitinib. The receptors were sampled from a human donor with alopecia areata.

The genes are TRBV5-1 and TRBJ2-1; D not resolved. The V end lost 1 base, the J end lost 4 bases, and 3 bases lay between the germline ends. The CDR3 consists of 12 residues. Germline CDR1 and CDR2: SGHRS and YFSETQ. The CDR3 DNA reads as TGCGCCAGCAGCTTGTTGTACAATGAGCAGTTCTTC. Translating it yields CASSLLYNEQFF.

The chain links TRBV2 to TRBJ2-2; D perhaps matches TRBD2 (6 bases). Germline loops: CDR1 SNHLY, CDR2 FYNNEI. V dropped 3 bases and J dropped 0 bases, with 11 bases sitting between them. This CDR3 contains 16 residues. DNA for the CDR3: TGTGCCAGCAGTGACCCCGGGAGCGCGAACACCGGGGAGCTGTTTTTT. Translated: CASSDPGSANTGELFF.

The J gene is TRBJ1-1, the V gene TRBV13; D remains unclear. V shed 5 bases and J shed 3 bases, with 10 bases lying between them. Germline V lookup: CDR1 PRHDT, CDR2 FYEKMQ (reference sequence). The CDR3 covers 13 residues. This CDR3 is CASSLGSDTEAFF. The CDR3 bases are TGTGCCAGCAGCCTGGGTTCTGACACTGAAGCTTTCTTT.

This chain links TRBV7-2 with TRBJ2-5, with 7 positions matching TRBD1. Germline assignment: CDR1 SGHTA and CDR2 FQGNSA. Trimming took 2 bases from V and 2 from J; bases not matched to a gene: 11. CDR3 length: 17 amino acids. The CDR3 bases are TGTGCCAGCAGCTTACAAAGGGGGCCGAGGTTTCAAGAGACCCAGTACTTC. Its translation is CASSLQRGPRFQETQYF.

The genes are TRBV15 and TRBJ2-3, with 9 bases matching TRBD1. V lost 5 bases to trimming and J lost 3 bases; unmatched junction nucleotides: 6. This CDR3 spans 15 amino acids. CDR1 and CDR2 from the germline V gene are LNHNV and YYDKDF (reference sequence). In nucleotides, the CDR3 is TGTGCCACCAGCGGCACAGGGGGCGCGACAGATACGCAGTATTTT. It encodes CATSGTGGATDTQYF.

The rearrangement uses TRBV10-3 and TRBJ2-3; no firm D call. Germline lookup yields CDR1 ENHRY and CDR2 SYGVKD. Deletions cut 2 bases from V and 0 bases from J, with 6 bases between. This CDR3 region has 14 residues. The CDR3 nucleotides are TGTGCCATCAGTGAGGACACTAGCACAGATACGCAGTATTTT. Its translation: CAISEDTSTDTQYF.

The genes are TRBV13 and TRBJ2-3, with 7 bases lining up with TRBD2. The V and J ends lost 5 bases and 2 bases, in that order; junction bases with no gene match: 7. Germline CDR1 and CDR2: PRHDT and FYEKMQ (reference sequence). The CDR3 is made up of 15 amino acids. The CDR3 spells CASSHPSGDTDTQYF. The DNA of the CDR3 is TGTGCCAGCAGCCACCCGAGCGGGGACACAGATACGCAGTATTTT. Full variable domain (missing parts from reference TRBV13 and TRBJ2-3): AAGVIQSPRHLIKEKRETATLKCYPIPRHDTVYWYQQGPGQDPQFLISFYEKMQSDKGSIPDRFSAQQFSDYHSELNMSSLELGDSALYFCASSHPSGDTDTQYFGPGTRLTVL.

The chain links TRBV19 to TRBJ1-5, with D perhaps TRBD1 (5 bases). The V gene's germline CDR1 is LNHDA and CDR2 SQIVND (reference sequence). Between the trimmed V and J ends, which lost 7 bases and 9 bases, there was a span of 13 bases. CDR3 length: 12 residues. CDR3 bases: TGTGCCAGTAATTTGGGGGTTCTGCCCCAGCATTTT. Amino acid sequence: CASNLGVLPQHF. The full variable domain, rest sourced from reference TRBV19 and TRBJ1-5, is DGGITQSPKYLFRKEGQNVTLSCEQNLNHDAMYWYRQDPGQGLRLIYYSQIVNDFQKGDIAEGYSVSREKKESFPLTVTSAQKNPTAFYLCASNLGVLPQHFGDGTRLSIL.

The J gene is TRBJ2-5, the V gene TRBV14; no clear D. This CDR3 contains 12 residues. V was pared by 1 base and J by 4 bases, with 4 bases between. Per germline, CDR1 SGHDN and CDR2 FVKESK. The CDR3 nucleotides are TGTGCCAGCAGCCAAGGGGGAGAGACCCAGTACTTC. Translation gives CASSQGGETQYF.

The chain carries TRBV30 and TRBJ1-1; D might be TRBD1 (5 bases). The CDR3 sequence is 13 residues long. The V and J ends lost 4 bases and 5 bases respectively, with 14 bases between them. Germline CDR1 is GTSNPN and CDR2 is SVGIG (reference sequence). CDR3 amino acids: CAWKGAIRTEAFF. Written as DNA, the CDR3 is TGTGCCTGGAAAGGGGCCATAAGGACTGAAGCTTTCTTT.

This clone was counted a few times. The chain couples TRBV10-2 to TRBJ1-6, with unresolved D. V was shortened by 3 bases and J by 9 bases, with 9 bases between the two germline ends. CDR1 and CDR2 from the germline V gene are WSHSY and SAAADI. The CDR3 spans 13 residues. CDR3 amino acids: CASSDRWGSPLHF. The CDR3 DNA follows: TGCGCCAGCAGTGACAGATGGGGTTCACCCCTCCACTTT.

The CDR3 bases are TGCGCCAGCAGCCAAGCGATGCAGGGGTCGTATGGCTACACCTTC. The encoded protein is CASSQAMQGSYGYTF. The chain uses TRBV4-3 and TRBJ1-2; weak D call: TRBD1 (6 bases). Germline V lookup: CDR1 LGHNA, CDR2 YSLEER. V dropped 1 base and J dropped 5 bases, with 14 bases sitting between them. The length of the CDR3 is 15 residues.

For this clone: This sample also contains other DNA sequences that code for the same CDR3. In DNA, the CDR3 is TGTGCCAGCAGCCCCTGGGACAGGAACACTGAAGCTTTCTTT. Its translation: CASSPWDRNTEAFF. The chain links TRBV9 to TRBJ1-1; 7 bases align to TRBD1. V gave up 4 bases and J gave up 1 base; unmatched junction bases: 4. The CDR3 is made up of 14 amino acids. Germline V lookup: CDR1 SGDLS, CDR2 YYNGEE.

V is TRBV7-2 and J is TRBJ2-3, with D possibly being TRBD1 or TRBD2 (6 bases each). V lost 6 bases, J lost 6 bases, and 19 bases lay in between. Per germline, CDR1 SGHTA and CDR2 FQGNSA. This CDR3 comprises 15 residues. The CDR3 DNA is TGTGCCAGCAGTCTTAGCGTGGGGGGCGGGGATACGCAGTATTTT. Encoded protein: CASSLSVGGGDTQYF.

The chain uses TRBV30 and TRBJ1-1, with D unresolved. Germline-derived CDR1 and CDR2 are GTSNPN and SVGIG (reference sequence). The CDR3 spans 16 residues. The ends were cut back, 3 bases at V and 4 bases at J, with 21 bases in the middle. CDR3 in DNA: TGTGCCTGGAGGCCAAAGACAACTACCTGGGGCACTGAAGCTTTCTTT. This translates into CAWRPKTTTWGTEAFF.